This T cell receptor (beta chain) was identified in a study of identical twins (dated by TCRdb to 2015 to 2016). As for the study more broadly: The study deep-sequenced TCR alpha and beta repertoires from monozygotic twins, unrelated adults of various ages and cord blood to test whether fetal clonotypes persist. To rule out contamination, replicate twin experiments were performed at different times with different library preparation protocols. The study at large found these results: Invariant T cells such as MAIT and iNKT could partly confound zero-insertion analyses, though diverse VJ usage argued against this for most clonotypes. Fewer insertions were carried by abundant cord blood beta clonotypes, a similar but weaker trend appeared in young adult naive repertoires, and no such trend appeared in memory repertoires. Conclusions relied on cross-sectional statistical analysis, since the same donors could not be followed over many years. A weaker excess of twin sharing was found in beta out-of-frame sequences because the signal-to-noise ratio was lowered by fewer shared sequences. In monozygotic twins, recombination models systematically underestimated out-of-frame TCR alpha sharing, but the models matched the sharing seen between unrelated individuals. Compared with coincidental sharing between unrelated individuals, out-of-frame TCR alpha sequences shared between twins showed an excess of sequences with low generation probability.

About this clonotype: Its antigen is currently not known. Base-call qualities are not available, and no considerably larger clone is one nucleotide away.

The method behind the library was 5' RACE. These reads were obtained on an Illumina HiSeq 2000. Template switching added a universal primer binding site, and the final cDNA carried a unique molecular identifier that allowed TCR cDNA molecules to be counted accurately. Specific primers in the conserved constant-segment region were used to synthesize first-strand cDNA for TCR alpha and beta chains. To control for contamination, every cDNA library carried two barcodes: a SMART-Mk sample barcode plus Illumina barcodes. TruSeq adapter sequences and Illumina sample barcodes were added in two successive PCR steps. TCR alpha and beta cDNA libraries were sequenced on the Illumina HiSeq platform with custom primers. Under the source paper's analysis protocol: MiGEC was used to process raw reads and extract unique molecular identifiers, and MiXCR was used to find CDR3 positions. For each individual, recombination models were inferred using an EM algorithm with the repgenHMM and IGoR tools. Shared clonotype analysis was performed with the tcR package in R, normalizing sharing by the product of cloneset sizes. To study raw recombination without the effects of thymic and clonal selection, out-of-frame nonproductive sequences were analyzed. TCRdb trimmed the raw reads at Q25, called clones with MiXCR and kept productive beta chains. Rows merge per CDR3 protein into single entries with the most common DNA and genes. TCRdb's processing, not the authors' own work, is the source of the V and J calls. The sample table contains 250,000 or so distinct CDR3 sequences; only one count was recorded for roughly 8.7% of them. The ten largest clones represent around 3% of the sample.

Only healthy Caucasian donors were included. The twin cohort comprised three pairs of female monozygotic twins, all aged roughly 18 to 30 years. Positive isolation kits from Invitrogen were used to isolate the CD4+ and CD8+ T cell populations. The germline V gene (reference sequence) supplies CDR1 DFQATT and CDR2 SNEGSKA. Trimming at the junction amounts to 0 bases on V and 6 bases on J, and the germline ends lie 11 bases apart. The CDR3 contains 13 residues, cysteine and phenylalanine counted. The read is trimmed to its CDR3 DNA, 39 bases read in frame from base 1. These records were also assigned to another study, of yellow fever vaccine responses in identical twins. Reported in the second study: According to the authors, the vaccine-induced T cell response in identical twins seemed to be partly convergent and partly specific to each individual. In the study, vaccine-responding T cell clones were precisely tracked in identical twins.

The sequenced sample was CD8+ T cells sorted from blood. The chain couples TRBV20-1 to TRBJ1-1; no D gene call is confident. This receptor was obtained from a woman between 18 and 30 years old in good health. The DNA reads as follows: TGCAGTGCTAGAGATATCGGGAGGCCTGAAGCTTTCTTT. It translates as CSARDIGRPEAFF.